This T cell receptor (beta chain) was captured by sequencing in a study of T cells in Graves' hyperthyroidism and ophthalmopathy. Looking at the study overall: Sampling of peripheral blood happened at initial diagnosis, prior to any treatment. Study results and caveats: In validation, the model predicted ophthalmopathy. These predictions came a median roughly 6.5 months before onset.

In germline, CDR1 is SQVTM, CDR2 ANQGSEA. This CDR3 region has 15 residues. V was pared by 5 bases and J by 1 base, with 17 bases between. The sample holds many counts of this clonotype. What it binds is not known. Subjects with ophthalmopathy showed a Clinical Activity Score no lower than 3, a NOSPECS grade no lower than 4, and a duration shorter than 3 months. Exclusion of patients followed from uncontrolled infection, other autoimmune disease, pregnancy or lactation. RNA transcripts served as the template for amplifying TCR beta CDR3 regions. A set of HTBI primers served as the primers for a first-round RT-PCR of the TCR CDR3. TCRdb independently ran MiXCR on the multiplex PCR reads; one entry per CDR3 protein. The repertoire has about 370,000 distinct CDR3 sequences, roughly 15% of them found once; the top ten carry about 21%.

V usage is TRBV29-1 and J usage is TRBJ1-1; tentatively, D is TRBD1 (6 bases). This sequence originates from a woman aged 55-70 years with Graves' ophthalmopathy. Sequencing was carried out using blood. The CDR3 loop reads CSVRGGARGNTEAFF. CDR3 bases: TGCAGCGTTAGGGGGGGGGCTAGGGGGAACACTGAAGCTTTCTTT.